This TCR beta chain was retrieved from a study of shared clonotypes between healthy human individuals. Study-level results: Sharing across four donors was highest in naive CD4 (about 5%) and lowest in memory CD8 (approximately 0.4%). Only blood underwent sampling, and tissue repertoires likely differ.

This clone was seen once. Its target is unknown. Germline lookup yields CDR1 SQVTM and CDR2 ANQGSEA. The ends lost 7 bases at V and 7 bases at J; junction bases unmatched: 11. The CDR3 length is 13 residues. Genomic DNA from each subset was divided evenly over several immunoSEQ plates. Clones were read by immunoSEQ multiplex PCR, and TCRdb kept only the in-frame ones, dropping some. The profile shows 2 million or so clones, 95% of them singletons. The origin of this receptor is a man between 18 and 29 years old in good health. Source material: naive CD4+ T cells sorted from blood. The subset was: CD45RA+ positively selected. The chain combines TRBV29-1 with TRBJ1-1; 8 bases agree with TRBD1. This CDR3 reads CSGIGQGRNEAFF. The CDR3 DNA reads TGCAGCGGGATCGGACAGGGACGTAATGAAGCTTTCTTT.